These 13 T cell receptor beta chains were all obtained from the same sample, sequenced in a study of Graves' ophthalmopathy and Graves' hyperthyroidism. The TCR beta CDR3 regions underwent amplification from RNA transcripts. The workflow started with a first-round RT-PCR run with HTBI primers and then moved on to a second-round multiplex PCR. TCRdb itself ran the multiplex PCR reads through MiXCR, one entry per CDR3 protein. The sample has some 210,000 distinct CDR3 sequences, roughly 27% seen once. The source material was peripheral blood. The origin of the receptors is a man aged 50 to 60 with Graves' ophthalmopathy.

The CDR3 DNA follows: TGTGCCAGTAGTCCCTCGTCGACTAGCGGGGAGCAGTACTTC. Amino acid sequence: CASSPSSTSGEQYF. J is TRBJ2-7 and V is TRBV19; 10 nucleotides line up with TRBD2. The CDR3 totals 14 residues. V dropped 5 bases and J dropped 7; count of bases not matched to a gene: 8. From germline, CDR1 is LNHDA and CDR2 SQIVND (reference sequence).

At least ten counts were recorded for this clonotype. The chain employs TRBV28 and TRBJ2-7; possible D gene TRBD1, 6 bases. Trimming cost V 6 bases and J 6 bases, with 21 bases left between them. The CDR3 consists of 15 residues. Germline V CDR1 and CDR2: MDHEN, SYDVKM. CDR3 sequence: CASSSQGTSSAEQYF. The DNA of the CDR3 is TGTGCCAGCAGCTCACAGGGCACCTCTTCCGCCGAGCAGTACTTC.

In DNA, the CDR3 is TGTGCCAGCAAGAGAGCCGGGACTACAGAGACCCAGTACTTC. Its protein is CASKRAGTTETQYF. J is TRBJ2-5 and V is TRBV12-3 or TRBV12-4; TRBD2 matches at 7 bases. This CDR3 region has 14 residues. The V gene end was trimmed by 7 bases and the J gene end by 4 bases; junction bases not matched to a gene: 9.

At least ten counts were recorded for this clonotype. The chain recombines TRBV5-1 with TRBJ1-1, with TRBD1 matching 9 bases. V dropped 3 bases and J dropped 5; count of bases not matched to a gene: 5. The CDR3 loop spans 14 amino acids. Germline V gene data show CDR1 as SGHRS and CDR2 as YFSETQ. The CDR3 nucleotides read TGCGCCAGCAGCTCGACAGGGGGAAGAACTGAAGCTTTCTTT. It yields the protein CASSSTGGRTEAFF.

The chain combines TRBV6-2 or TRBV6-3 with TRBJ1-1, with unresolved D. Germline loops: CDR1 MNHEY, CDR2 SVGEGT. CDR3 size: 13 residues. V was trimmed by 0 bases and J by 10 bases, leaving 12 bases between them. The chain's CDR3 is CASSYSKEAAAFF. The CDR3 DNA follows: TGTGCCAGCAGTTACTCGAAGGAAGCGGCAGCTTTCTTT.

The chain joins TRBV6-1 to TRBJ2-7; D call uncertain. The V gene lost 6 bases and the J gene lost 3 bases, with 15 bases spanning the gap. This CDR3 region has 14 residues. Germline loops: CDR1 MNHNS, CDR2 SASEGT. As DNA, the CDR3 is TGTGCCAGCAGGTTCACGTCTACCGGCTACGAGCAGTACTTC. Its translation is CASRFTSTGYEQYF.

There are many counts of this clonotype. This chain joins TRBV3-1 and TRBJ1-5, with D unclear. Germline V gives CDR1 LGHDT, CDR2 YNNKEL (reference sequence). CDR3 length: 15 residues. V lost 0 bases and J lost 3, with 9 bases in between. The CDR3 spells CASSQDLRVNQPQHF. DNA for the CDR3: TGTGCCAGCAGCCAAGATCTACGGGTCAATCAGCCCCAGCATTTT.

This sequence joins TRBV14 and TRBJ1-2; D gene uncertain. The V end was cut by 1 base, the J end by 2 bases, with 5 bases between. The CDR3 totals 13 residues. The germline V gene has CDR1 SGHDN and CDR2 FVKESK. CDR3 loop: CASSQGQNYGYTF. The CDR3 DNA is TGTGCCAGCAGCCAAGGTCAGAACTATGGCTACACCTTC.

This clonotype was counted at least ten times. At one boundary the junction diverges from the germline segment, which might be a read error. The CDR3 nucleotides are TGTGCCAGTAGTGATGTCCAGGGGGCTGTAGGAGAAGGTTTCGGGGAGCTGGTTTTT. Its protein is CASSDVQGAVGEGFGELVF. The V call is TRBV19, the J call TRBJ2-2; 8 nucleotides agree with TRBD1. Germline lookup yields CDR1 LNHDA and CDR2 SQIVND (reference sequence). The CDR3 loop spans 19 amino acids.

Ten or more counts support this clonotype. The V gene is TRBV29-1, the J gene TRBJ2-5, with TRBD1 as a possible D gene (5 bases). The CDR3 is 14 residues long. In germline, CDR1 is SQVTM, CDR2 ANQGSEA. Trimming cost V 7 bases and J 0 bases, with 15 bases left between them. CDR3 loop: CSATTDRYQETQYF. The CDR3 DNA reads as TGCAGCGCAACCACAGACAGATACCAAGAGACCCAGTACTTC. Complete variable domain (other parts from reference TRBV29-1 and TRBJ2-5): SAVISQKPSRDICQRGTSLTIQCQVDSQVTMMFWYRQQPGQSLTLIATANQGSEATYESGFVIDKFPISRPNLTFSTLTVSNMSPEDSSIYLCSATTDRYQETQYFGPGTRLLVL.

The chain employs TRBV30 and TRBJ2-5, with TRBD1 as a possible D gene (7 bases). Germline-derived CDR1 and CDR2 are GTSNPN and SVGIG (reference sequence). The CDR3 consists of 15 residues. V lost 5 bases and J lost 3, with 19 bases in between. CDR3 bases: TGTGCCTGGGGGCCAGGGGGGTTATGGGAAGAGACCCAGTACTTC. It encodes CAWGPGGLWEETQYF.

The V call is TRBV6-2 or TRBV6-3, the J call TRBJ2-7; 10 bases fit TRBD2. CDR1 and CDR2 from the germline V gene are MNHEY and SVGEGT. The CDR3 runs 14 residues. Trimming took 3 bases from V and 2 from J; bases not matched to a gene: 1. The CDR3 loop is CASSYGLAAYEQYF. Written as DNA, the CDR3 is TGTGCCAGCAGTTATGGACTAGCGGCCTACGAGCAGTACTTC.

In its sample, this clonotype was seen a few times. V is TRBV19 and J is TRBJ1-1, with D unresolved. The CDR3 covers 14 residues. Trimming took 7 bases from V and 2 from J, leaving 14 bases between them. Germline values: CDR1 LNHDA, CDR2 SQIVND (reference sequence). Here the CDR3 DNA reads TGTGCCAGTAAGGATGGAGGGATAAACACTGAAGCTTTCTTT. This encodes CASKDGGINTEAFF.